This TCR beta chain stems from a study of glioma-infiltrating T cells after dendritic cell vaccination. Study in general: Autologous tumor lysate-pulsed dendritic cell vaccination was given between the early 2000s and the early 2010s.

This table comes from immunoSEQ multiplex PCR, and its TCRdb copy is limited to in-frame clones, with some not included. The sample has over 55,000 clones, about four fifths seen once. The CDR3 is 17 residues long. Germline lookup yields CDR1 PRHDT and CDR2 FYEKMQ (reference sequence). V was trimmed by 6 bases and J by 5 bases, leaving 20 bases between them. In its sample, this clone was seen a few times. Its antigen is currently unknown. Regarding the study as a whole: Only a small number of patients had complete blood and tumor samples.

J is TRBJ1-6 and V is TRBV13; D is possibly TRBD1 (6 bases). This material consisted of blood, taken before dendritic cell vaccination. This sequence originates from a human donor with glioblastoma. The chain's CDR3 is CASSRNTQGSNNSPLHF. The CDR3 coding sequence is TGTGCCAGCAGTAGAAACACCCAGGGGTCTAATAATTCACCCCTCCACTTT.